This T cell receptor beta chain was sequenced in a study of T cell responses to AZD1222 COVID-19 vaccine. V dropped 7 bases and J dropped 4 bases, with 11 bases sitting between them. The CDR3 sequence is 13 residues long. In germline, CDR1 is MNHEY, CDR2 SVGAGI. Concerning this clone itself: As yet, its antigen is unknown.

Study results and limitations: Only a handful of AZD1222 recipients were seropositive at baseline. Donors were mostly white British, more females; clonal diversity possibly underestimated. Of spike-specific TCRs, nearly half reportedly target regions left unmutated in variants.

Assay: immunoSEQ multiplex PCR; the TCRdb copy retains only in-frame clones and omits some. The sample carries around 20,000 clones, roughly 76% recorded once. This rearrangement joins TRBV6-5 to TRBJ1-5; D remains unclear. The sequence was collected from an adult who received the AZD1222 COVID-19 vaccine. The sample was peripheral blood, taken 28 days after the second AZD1222 dose. CDR3 in DNA: TGTGCCAGCACGCATATCGAAAATCAGCCCCAGCATTTT. The encoded protein is CASTHIENQPQHF.